The next 21 T cell receptor beta chains were all read from a single sample in a study of cytomegalovirus exposure and HLA in healthy donors. Primers for the PCR totalled 60 Vbeta and 13 Jbeta. Assay: immunoSEQ multiplex PCR; the TCRdb copy retains only in-frame clones and omits some. The table includes some 99,000 clones, about two thirds detected once. What was sequenced was PBMCs. All receptors come from a woman aged 70-85 years in good health and CMV-seropositive.

The chain combines TRBV6-1 with TRBJ2-3; 9 bases agree with TRBD1. V lost 4 bases to trimming and J lost 3 bases; unmatched junction nucleotides: 8. CDR1 and CDR2 from the germline V gene are MNHNS and SASEGT. The CDR3 sequence is 16 residues long. The CDR3 sequence is CASSVPPGQGTDTQYF. CDR3 coding DNA: TGTGCCAGCAGTGTACCACCGGGACAGGGTACAGATACGCAGTATTTT.

This chain joins TRBV30 and TRBJ1-1; D is ambiguous. The germline V gene encodes CDR1 GTSNPN and CDR2 SVGIG (reference sequence). Trimming took off 2 bases at V and 11 bases at J, with 21 bases between the two ends. The CDR3 covers 14 residues. Written as DNA, the CDR3 is TGTGCCTGGAGTCTATTTGCACCTCCTACCCCCGCTTTCTTT. This translates into CAWSLFAPPTPAFF.

V and J are TRBV6-5 and TRBJ2-3; 7 bases fit TRBD2. V dropped 4 bases and J dropped 0; count of bases not matched to a gene: 1. CDR3 length: 14 residues. CDR1 is MNHEY, CDR2 SVGAGI, per germline. The CDR3 DNA follows: TGTGCCAGCAGTTGGGGGGGAAGCACAGATACGCAGTATTTT. Encoded protein: CASSWGGSTDTQYF.

The rearrangement joins TRBV9 to TRBJ2-2; TRBD2 matches 7 bases. Germline loops: CDR1 SGDLS, CDR2 YYNGEE. The trim removed 4 bases at V and 6 bases at J, leaving 12 bases unmatched. This CDR3 has 16 amino acids. CDR3 residues: CASSPSPGTKPGELFF. The CDR3 region has the DNA TGTGCCAGCAGCCCTAGCCCCGGGACTAAGCCCGGGGAGCTGTTTTTT.

V and J are TRBV5-6 and TRBJ2-5, with 10 bases lining up with TRBD2. J gave up 6 bases and V 3 bases, and 11 bases lay outside the gene matches. Germline CDR1 and CDR2: SGHDT and YYEEEE. CDR3 length equals 16 residues. As DNA, the CDR3 is TGTGCCAGCAGCTCACGCGGGGCTAGCGGGGGCCAGACCCAGTACTTC. Protein: CASSSRGASGGQTQYF.

This chain connects TRBV19 to TRBJ1-1; possible D gene TRBD1, 5 bases. The CDR3 consists of 13 residues. In germline, CDR1 is LNHDA, CDR2 SQIVND (reference sequence). V lost 6 bases and J lost 4, with 12 bases in between. The CDR3 sequence: CASRGGKGTEAFF. In DNA form, the CDR3 reads TGTGCCAGTAGGGGGGGAAAGGGCACTGAAGCTTTCTTT.

This chain joins TRBV19 and TRBJ2-5; no clear D gene. CDR1 and CDR2 (germline): LNHDA, SQIVND (reference sequence). The V end was cut by 5 bases, the J end by 5 bases, with 12 bases between. The CDR3 contains 13 residues. This CDR3 is CASSGAAPETQYF. The DNA for the CDR3 is TGTGCCAGTAGTGGCGCGGCCCCCGAGACCCAGTACTTC.

This chain connects TRBV7-2 to TRBJ2-2; D is unresolved. The CDR3 is 12 amino acids. The germline gives CDR1 SGHTA, CDR2 FQGNSA. With 7 bases removed from V and 2 bases from J, the gap between germline ends came to 5 bases. CDR3 nucleotide sequence: TGTGCCAGCACCAAAAACACCGGGGAGCTGTTTTTT. It codes for CASTKNTGELFF.

The chain is built from TRBV19 and TRBJ2-3, with D perhaps matching TRBD1 (6 bases). The CDR3 is made up of 13 amino acids. The V gene's germline CDR1 is LNHDA and CDR2 SQIVND (reference sequence). V was shortened by 4 bases and J by 11 bases, with 16 bases between the two germline ends. The CDR3 DNA is TGTGCCAGTAGTAGCCACAGGGATGGAGGGCAGTATTTT. Amino acid sequence: CASSSHRDGGQYF. The full variable domain, with the rest looked up from reference TRBV19 and TRBJ2-3, is DGGITQSPKYLFRKEGQNVTLSCEQNLNHDAMYWYRQDPGQGLRLIYYSQIVNDFQKGDIAEGYSVSREKKESFPLTVTSAQKNPTAFYLCASSSHRDGGQYFGPGTRLTVL.

In its sample, this clone was seen once. CDR3 protein: CASSLTPTNTGELFF. CDR3 nucleotide sequence: TGTGCCAGCAGCCTAACCCCGACAAACACCGGGGAGCTGTTTTTT. The rearrangement joins TRBV7-2 to TRBJ2-2, with unresolved D. CDR1 and CDR2 from the germline V gene are SGHTA and FQGNSA. This CDR3 is 15 amino acids long. Trimming left V 5 bases short and J 2 bases short, with 12 bases between.

The chain is built from TRBV5-1 and TRBJ1-1; 8 nucleotides align to TRBD1. This CDR3 contains 16 residues. Trimming took 4 bases from V and 0 from J; bases not matched to a gene: 8. CDR1 SGHRS and CDR2 YFSETQ come from the germline V gene. The CDR3 nucleotides read TGCGCCAGCAGCCCGACAGGGGCTGATATGAACACTGAAGCTTTCTTT. This sequence encodes CASSPTGADMNTEAFF.

The rearrangement uses TRBV5-1 and TRBJ2-5; 9 bases align to TRBD1. The CDR3 spans 14 residues. CDR1 is SGHRS and CDR2 is YFSETQ in the germline V gene. J was trimmed by 4 bases and V by 0 bases; bases with no gene match: 1. CDR3 amino acids: CASSLGQGGETQYF. The CDR3 DNA follows: TGCGCCAGCAGCTTGGGACAGGGGGGAGAGACCCAGTACTTC.

The chain recombines TRBV18 with TRBJ2-7, with 9 bases fitting TRBD1. Germline V gene lookup returns CDR1 KGHSH and CDR2 LQKENI. The CDR3 length is 14 residues. V shed 5 bases, J shed 3 bases, and the junction held 5 bases outside the gene matches. CDR3 amino acids: CASSAGTGRYEQYF. Here the CDR3 DNA reads TGTGCCAGCTCAGCCGGGACAGGGCGCTACGAGCAGTACTTC.

In DNA form, the CDR3 reads TGCGCCAGCAGCTTGAAACTGACTAGTGTCTCAGATACGCAGTATTTT. It yields the protein CASSLKLTSVSDTQYF. The chain is built from TRBV5-1 and TRBJ2-3; D is possibly TRBD2 (6 bases). Germline V gene data show CDR1 as SGHRS and CDR2 as YFSETQ. V shed 1 base and J shed 4 bases, with 16 bases lying between them. The CDR3 runs to 16 residues.

V and J are TRBV15 and TRBJ2-5; 11 bases line up with TRBD1. With V trimmed by 0 bases and J by 2 bases, 5 bases remained unmatched. CDR1 and CDR2 (germline): LNHNV, YYDKDF (reference sequence). This CDR3 contains 17 residues. This chain's CDR3 is CATSRDGTGGFQETQYF. CDR3 in DNA: TGTGCCACCAGCAGAGATGGGACAGGGGGGTTTCAAGAGACCCAGTACTTC.

CDR3 in amino acids: CASSLLGTTDTQYF. The CDR3 nucleotides are TGTGCCAGCAGCTTACTGGGCACCACAGATACGCAGTATTTT. V is TRBV7-8 and J is TRBJ2-3; the D is unclear. V was shortened by 2 bases and J by 2 bases, with 8 bases between the two germline ends. Germline V gene lookup returns CDR1 SGHVS and CDR2 FQNEAQ. CDR3 size: 14 residues.

The chain combines TRBV2 with TRBJ2-5, with 13 bases aligning to TRBD2. The CDR3 totals 17 residues. The trim removed 6 bases at V and 4 bases at J, leaving 11 bases unmatched. Germline-derived CDR1 and CDR2 are SNHLY and FYNNEI. The CDR3 is CASSFLGLAGPRETQYF. In DNA, the CDR3 is TGTGCCAGCAGCTTCCTGGGACTAGCGGGGCCTAGAGAGACCCAGTACTTC.

CDR3 amino acids: CASSGSGTGTNQPQHF. CDR3 DNA: TGTGCCAGCAGTGGATCCGGGACAGGGACCAATCAGCCCCAGCATTTT. The chain combines TRBV2 with TRBJ1-5, with TRBD1 matching over 9 bases. The germline gives CDR1 SNHLY, CDR2 FYNNEI. The V and J ends lost 4 bases and 3 bases, in that order; junction bases with no gene match: 7. This CDR3 is built from 16 residues.

This chain joins TRBV30 and TRBJ1-5; no firm D call. Germline V gene sequence: CDR1 GTSNPN, CDR2 SVGIG (reference sequence). V lost 5 bases to trimming and J lost 4 bases, with 12 bases between them. This CDR3 is 13 amino acids long. The CDR3 here is CAWAYPGNQPQHF. The CDR3 DNA sequence: TGTGCCTGGGCTTACCCGGGAAATCAGCCCCAGCATTTT.

V gene TRBV10-3 combines with J gene TRBJ1-2, with D perhaps TRBD1 (5 bases). Germline V gene sequence: CDR1 ENHRY, CDR2 SYGVKD. The CDR3 runs 16 residues. Trimming cost V 6 bases and J 0 bases, with 17 bases left between them. The chain's CDR3 is CAISATGTITNYGYTF. The CDR3 coding sequence is TGTGCCATCAGCGCCACAGGAACCATCACTAACTATGGCTACACCTTC.

The V and J genes are TRBV5-7 and TRBJ2-2; D ambiguous. TRBV5-7 carries the ORF label, with uncertain function. Deletions cut 3 bases from V and 5 bases from J, with 8 bases between. This CDR3 region has 13 residues. CDR3: CASSSERTGELFF. The CDR3, as DNA: TGTGCCAGCAGCTCGGAGAGGACCGGGGAGCTGTTTTTT.